The clone carrying this T cell receptor beta chain was recorded at least ten times. Its cognate antigen is unknown. Using its own MiXCR run on the 5' RACE reads, TCRdb lists one record per CDR3 protein. The sample carries a few hundred thousand distinct CDR3 sequences, roughly 11% recorded once. The CDR3 is made up of 11 amino acids. V shed 4 bases and J shed 8 bases, with 6 bases lying between them. Germline CDR1 and CDR2: SGHVS and FNYEAQ. The data were obtained in a study of CD8 T cells in ankylosing spondylitis. The study, taken as a whole, reports: Reportedly, matched ankylosing spondylitis synovial fluid was significantly enriched for disease-linked clones.

The chain couples TRBV7-6 to TRBJ2-1, with no clear D. Sequencing input: blood, either unsorted or a sorted T cell fraction (not recorded which). This clonotype was obtained from a female donor with ankylosing spondylitis or in good health (not recorded which). As DNA, the CDR3 is TGTGCCAGCAGCTCCCTCCATGAGCAGTTCTTC. Its protein product is CASSSLHEQFF.